The clone carrying this TCR beta chain appeared a single time. Roughly 0.5 to 1 ug RNA was reverse transcribed with random hexamers. Amplification of TCR beta CDR3 by immunoSEQ multiplex PCR spanned 54 Vbeta and 13 Jbeta. In TCRdb, the immunoSEQ multiplex PCR reads were re-called with MiXCR into one record per CDR3 protein. This sample has some 100,000 distinct CDR3 sequences, with about 96% found just once. CDR3 length: 14 residues. The V gene lost 8 bases and the J gene lost 0 bases, with 10 bases spanning the gap. Germline V gene sequence: CDR1 LNHNV, CDR2 YYDKDF (reference sequence). This entry is derived from a study of CD8 T cells in Susac syndrome. The study used healthy donors as controls matched for age and sex. Negative isolation yielded the CD8+ and CD4+ T cells, while FACS enriched the TEMRA cells.

Sequenced material: CD4+ T cells from PBMCs. This chain joins TRBV15 and TRBJ2-2; maybe TRBD1 (5 bases). This sequence originates from a human donor in good health. The CDR3 sequence is CATGGHSNTGELFF. CDR3 bases: TGTGCCACCGGCGGACATTCGAACACCGGGGAGCTGTTTTTT.